Each of the 23 T cell receptor beta chains below was sequenced from the same sample in a study of T-cell memory formation after mild COVID-19. TCRdb ran MiXCR on the 5' RACE reads and lists one entry per CDR3 protein. The data hold roughly 120,000 distinct CDR3 sequences, with approximately 15% observed a single time. Source material: PBMCs or a T cell subset sorted from them (not recorded which). The receptors come from an adult woman who had mild COVID-19 (a few samples of this study predate the infection). Cell type and time point are not known.

This chain joins TRBV29-1 and TRBJ2-5; D is undetermined. CDR1 SQVTM and CDR2 ANQGSEA come from the germline V gene. The CDR3 is made up of 11 amino acids. CDR3 in amino acids: CSSGSKETQYF. The CDR3 DNA sequence: TGCAGTTCCGGCTCAAAAGAGACCCAGTACTTC.

The chain joins TRBV5-1 to TRBJ2-2; 11 nucleotides line up with TRBD2. Germline V gene lookup returns CDR1 SGHRS and CDR2 YFSETQ. This CDR3 region has 19 residues. V dropped 3 bases and J dropped 1; count of bases not matched to a gene: 11. The CDR3 DNA reads TGCGCCAGCAGCTATGCTAGCGGGGGGCGTATTAAGAACACCGGGGAGCTGTTTTTT. Protein sequence: CASSYASGGRIKNTGELFF.

This clonotype was seen only a few times. This chain links TRBV19 with TRBJ2-7; 8 bases are shared with TRBD2. CDR1 and CDR2 (germline): LNHDA, SQIVND (reference sequence). V dropped 8 bases and J dropped 5; count of bases not matched to a gene: 8. CDR3 length equals 13 residues. CDR3 DNA sequence: TGTGCCAGTGGCCTTACTAGCGGAGACGAGCAGTACTTC. Amino acid sequence: CASGLTSGDEQYF.

V usage is TRBV27 and J usage is TRBJ2-2, with 7 bases aligning to TRBD2. CDR1 is MNHEY and CDR2 is SMNVEV in the germline V gene (reference sequence). CDR3 length equals 16 residues. V was clipped by 3 bases and J by 4 bases; unmatched bases: 8. This chain's CDR3 is CASSFGRELGTGELFF. For the CDR3, the DNA is TGTGCCAGCAGTTTTGGGCGGGAGTTGGGCACCGGGGAGCTGTTTTTT.

The table lists this clonotype with a few counts. The J gene is TRBJ2-1, the V gene TRBV24-1; 8 nucleotides match TRBD1. The germline V gene has CDR1 KGHDR and CDR2 SFDVKD. The CDR3 is 15 amino acids. The J segment lost 2 bases and the V segment lost 3 bases, leaving 2 bases of the junction unmatched. This CDR3 is CATSDPGQAYNEQFF. The CDR3 DNA sequence: TGTGCCACCAGTGATCCGGGACAGGCCTACAATGAGCAGTTCTTC.

The chain is built from TRBV4-3 and TRBJ1-5; maybe TRBD1 (5 bases). CDR3 length: 16 amino acids. V lost 0 bases to trimming and J lost 7 bases, with 16 bases between them. CDR1 and CDR2 from the germline V gene are LGHNA and YSLEER. The DNA of the CDR3 is TGCGCCAGCAGCCAAGAAGTAGGCAGGGTTTTACAGCCCCAGCATTTT. This codes for CASSQEVGRVLQPQHF.

This clonotype was detected only once. The chain uses TRBV7-2 and TRBJ1-2; D perhaps matches TRBD1 (5 bases). V dropped 5 bases and J dropped 0 bases, with 16 bases sitting between them. The length of the CDR3 is 16 residues. Germline CDR1 reads SGHTA; CDR2 reads FQGNSA. The CDR3 here is CASSIRGGISNYGYTF. CDR3 nucleotide sequence: TGTGCCAGCAGCATCCGGGGCGGGATCTCTAACTATGGCTACACCTTC.

This clonotype was counted many times. The chain couples TRBV4-1 to TRBJ2-2; D uncertain. CDR1 MGHRA and CDR2 YSYEKL come from the germline V gene. The CDR3 sequence is 17 residues long. V lost 1 base and J lost 1, with 13 bases in between. In nucleotides, the CDR3 is TGCGCCAGCAGCCAAGGCCCACCCTCGGAGAACACCGGGGAGCTGTTTTTT. Its protein product is CASSQGPPSENTGELFF.

This sequence joins TRBV5-1 and TRBJ2-5; 10 positions match TRBD1. Germline V CDR1 and CDR2: SGHRS, YFSETQ. The CDR3 is 15 residues long. The junction had 8 bases not matched to a gene; V was cut back by 5 bases and J by 4 bases. This CDR3 is CASRAAGTGVETQYF. For the CDR3, the DNA is TGCGCCAGCAGGGCCGCCGGGACAGGGGTAGAGACCCAGTACTTC.

This clonotype was counted between two and nine times. The genes are TRBV12-3 or TRBV12-4 and TRBJ2-7, with TRBD1 matching 7 bases. The J segment lost 0 bases and the V segment lost 0 bases, leaving 2 bases of the junction unmatched. CDR3 length: 15 residues. The CDR3 sequence: CASSLAPGGSYEQYF. The CDR3, as DNA: TGTGCCAGCAGTTTAGCCCCAGGGGGCTCCTACGAGCAGTACTTC.

The chain combines TRBV5-1 with TRBJ1-5, with TRBD1 matching 8 bases. CDR1 SGHRS and CDR2 YFSETQ come from the germline V gene. The CDR3 is 15 residues long. V shed 0 bases and J 3 bases; nucleotides not matched to a gene: 2. CDR3 DNA sequence: TGCGCCAGCAGCTTGGGGGGACAGGTCAATCAGCCCCAGCATTTT. Residues: CASSLGGQVNQPQHF.

The chain employs TRBV27 and TRBJ1-2, with no clear D. Trimming cost V 6 bases and J 8 bases, with 25 bases left between them. CDR3 length: 16 amino acids. Germline V CDR1 and CDR2: MNHEY, SMNVEV (reference sequence). CDR3 in DNA: TGTGCCAGCAGACCAGTTGGGTACTTCCCACCCGCGGGCTACACCTTC. Translation: CASRPVGYFPPAGYTF.

This clonotype was observed a handful of times. The chain is built from TRBV5-1 and TRBJ1-3; D uncertain. CDR1 is SGHRS, CDR2 YFSETQ, per germline. This CDR3 contains 16 residues. The V gene lost 0 bases and the J gene lost 1 base, with 11 bases spanning the gap. The DNA for the CDR3 is TGCGCCAGCAGCTTGGATACCACCTCGTCTGGAAACACCATATATTTT. Amino acid sequence: CASSLDTTSSGNTIYF.

The CDR3 DNA reads TGTGCCAGCAGCGTCGCCCCTGAGGGGGGAGTAACCGGGGAGCTGTTTTTT. As protein: CASSVAPEGGVTGELFF. This chain joins TRBV9 and TRBJ2-2, with D possibly being TRBD1 or TRBD2 (6 bases each). V was cut by 2 bases and J by 5 bases, with 19 bases left in between. The CDR3 loop spans 17 amino acids. Germline CDR1 is SGDLS and CDR2 is YYNGEE.

J is TRBJ1-2 and V is TRBV10-3, with 12 bases fitting TRBD1. V dropped 5 bases and J dropped 6; count of bases not matched to a gene: 10. Germline V gene sequence: CDR1 ENHRY, CDR2 SYGVKD. CDR3 length: 16 amino acids. In DNA, the CDR3 is TGTGCCATCAGTCAATCTTCCGGGACAGGGGGCGATGGCTACACCTTC. Encoded protein: CAISQSSGTGGDGYTF.

The sample holds a few counts of this clonotype. The chain is built from TRBV20-1 and TRBJ2-7; TRBD2 aligns across 9 bases. The CDR3 covers 14 residues. The V and J ends lost 3 bases and 1 base, in that order; junction bases with no gene match: 4. From germline, CDR1 is DFQATT and CDR2 SNEGSKA (reference sequence). The CDR3: CSASERGVSYEQYF. The CDR3 DNA is TGCAGTGCTAGCGAGCGGGGGGTATCCTACGAGCAGTACTTC.

The CDR3 protein is CASRPGTAETQYF. DNA of the CDR3: TGTGCCAGCAGACCTGGGACAGCGGAGACCCAGTACTTC. The chain employs TRBV12-3 or TRBV12-4 and TRBJ2-5; 7 nucleotides align to TRBD1. CDR3 size: 13 residues. J gave up 5 bases and V 6 bases, and 6 bases lay outside the gene matches.

The sample holds a few counts of this clonotype. CDR3 bases: TGTGCCAGTAGTATAAGTGGCAAAAGGGAGCAGTTCTTC. Residues: CASSISGKREQFF. The rearrangement links TRBV19 to TRBJ2-1; no reliable D call. Trimming removed 2 bases at V and 10 bases at J, with 12 bases between. In germline, CDR1 is LNHDA, CDR2 SQIVND (reference sequence). The CDR3 has 13 amino acids.

V usage is TRBV5-1 and J usage is TRBJ2-1; no clear D gene. The CDR3 has 12 amino acids. The germline CDR1 and CDR2 sequences are SGHRS and YFSETQ. V was clipped by 4 bases and J by 8 bases, with 10 bases between them. The CDR3 DNA reads as TGCGCCAGCAGCCCCTATTGGGATGAGCAGTTCTTC. Its protein is CASSPYWDEQFF.

In this sample, this clonotype turned up a few times. J is TRBJ1-1 and V is TRBV12-3 or TRBV12-4, with TRBD1 identical over 7 bases. J gave up 4 bases and V 3 bases, and 2 bases lay outside the gene matches. The CDR3 length is 13 residues. The CDR3 DNA is TGTGCCAGCAGTTTTGGGGACAGCACTGAAGCTTTCTTT. Its protein is CASSFGDSTEAFF.

This clonotype was counted only a few times. V usage is TRBV27 and J usage is TRBJ2-3; D possibly corresponds to TRBD2 (6 bases). Germline V gives CDR1 MNHEY, CDR2 SMNVEV (reference sequence). The V end was cut by 6 bases, the J end by 1 base, with 14 bases between. The CDR3 is 15 amino acids. The CDR3, as DNA: TGTGCCAGCAGATCACCGGGACTGGGCACAGATACGCAGTATTTT. Amino acid sequence: CASRSPGLGTDTQYF.

This clonotype appeared a few times. The chain couples TRBV3-1 to TRBJ2-1, with a weak D call TRBD2 (6 bases). Deletions cut 2 bases from V and 8 bases from J, with 10 bases between. The length of the CDR3 is 13 residues. Germline lookup yields CDR1 LGHDT and CDR2 YNNKEL (reference sequence). The CDR3 sequence is CASSQRGVYEQFF. CDR3 nucleotide sequence: TGTGCCAGCAGCCAACGCGGGGTATATGAGCAGTTCTTC.

This chain uses TRBV29-1 with TRBJ2-5; D may be TRBD1 (5 bases). Germline CDR1 is SQVTM and CDR2 is ANQGSEA. V was pared by 4 bases and J by 5 bases, with 14 bases between. The CDR3 has 13 amino acids. The CDR3: CSVVRLKGETQYF. As DNA, the CDR3 is TGCAGCGTTGTTCGTCTAAAGGGGGAGACCCAGTACTTC.